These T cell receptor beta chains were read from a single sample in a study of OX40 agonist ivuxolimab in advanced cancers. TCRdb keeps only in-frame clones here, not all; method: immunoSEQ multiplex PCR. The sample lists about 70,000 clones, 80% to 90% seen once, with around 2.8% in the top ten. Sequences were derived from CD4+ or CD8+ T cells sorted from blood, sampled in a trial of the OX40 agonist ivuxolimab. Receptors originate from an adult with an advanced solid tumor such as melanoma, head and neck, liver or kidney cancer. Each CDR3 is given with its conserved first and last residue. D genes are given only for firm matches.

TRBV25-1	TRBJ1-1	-	CASSELSTTGTEAFF
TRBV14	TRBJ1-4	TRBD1	CASSQGTGGKLFF
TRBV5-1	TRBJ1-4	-	CASSLGQSSHEKLFF
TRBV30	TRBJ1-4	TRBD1	CAWGSRTGVNEKLFF
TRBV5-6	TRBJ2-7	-	CASSLDRDEQYF
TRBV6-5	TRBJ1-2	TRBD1	CATRDRNNYGYTF
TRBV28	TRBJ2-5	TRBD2	CASIRGGASETQYF
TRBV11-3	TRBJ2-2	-	CASSPRGGAQGGELFF
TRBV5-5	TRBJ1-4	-	CASSLGPTSLNEKLFF
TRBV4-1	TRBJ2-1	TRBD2	CASSLGTSGSSYNEQFF
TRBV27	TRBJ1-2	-	CASSRGTSLGYTF
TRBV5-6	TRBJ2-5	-	CASSLRRGETQYF
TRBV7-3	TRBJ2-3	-	CASRKPSTDTQYF
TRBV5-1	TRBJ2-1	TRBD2	CASSLAPLGAGGYNEQFF
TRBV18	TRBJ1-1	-	CASSPSGMNTEAFF
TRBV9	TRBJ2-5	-	CASSPQAADLFIQETQYF
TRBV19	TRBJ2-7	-	CASSILGDSYEQYF
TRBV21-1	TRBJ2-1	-	CASSKFRGEPKFYNEQFF
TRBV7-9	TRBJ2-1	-	CASSPADNEQFF
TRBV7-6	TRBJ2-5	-	CASSLGYLGTQYF
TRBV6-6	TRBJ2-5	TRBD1	CASSSIQGVTQYF
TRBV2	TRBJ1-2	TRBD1	CASRETGRGYGYTF
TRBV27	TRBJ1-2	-	CASSLSGSGGYTF
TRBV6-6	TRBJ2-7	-	CASSTGAGDGEQYF
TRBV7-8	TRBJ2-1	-	CASSSTGTREQFF
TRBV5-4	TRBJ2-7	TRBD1	CASSLGGRGFSYEQYF
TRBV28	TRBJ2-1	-	CASSFISGKGGLSRLYNEQFF
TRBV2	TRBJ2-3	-	CASSDWQATDTQYF
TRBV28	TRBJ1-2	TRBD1	CASSLSNRGGGYTF
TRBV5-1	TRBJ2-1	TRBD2	CASSFGGGNNEQFF
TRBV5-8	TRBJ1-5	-	CASSFRGGNQPQHF
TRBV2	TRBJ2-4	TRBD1	CASSAGQTKNIQYF
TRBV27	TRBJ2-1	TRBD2	CATHLAGGPNEQFF
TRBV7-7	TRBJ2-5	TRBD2	CASSLSGGYQETQYF
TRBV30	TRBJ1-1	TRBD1	CARQGSMNTEAFF
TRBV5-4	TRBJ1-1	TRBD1	CASSAGQGRTEAFF
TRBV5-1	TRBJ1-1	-	CASSLGQAGNTEAFF
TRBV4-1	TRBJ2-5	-	CASSQVRDQETQYF
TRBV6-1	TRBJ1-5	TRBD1	CASSEDRAGSSQPQHF
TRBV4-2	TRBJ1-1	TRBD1	CASSQGTGTEAFF
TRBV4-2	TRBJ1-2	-	CASSQEGGPGGGYTF
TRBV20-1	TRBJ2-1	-	CSAGGANEQFF
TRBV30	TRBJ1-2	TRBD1	CAWSARKTGAGYTF
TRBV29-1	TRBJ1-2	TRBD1	CSVEENRGYGYTF
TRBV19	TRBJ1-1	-	CASIIDPPGEAFF
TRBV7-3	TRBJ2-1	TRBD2	CASSARLAGVVEQFF
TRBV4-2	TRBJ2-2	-	CAGSQDSRSNTGELFF